One sample yielded the 21 T cell receptor beta chains listed below, sequenced in a study of technical replicates of blood from a handful of donors. Using immunoSEQ multiplex PCR, the repertoire was profiled, and TCRdb retains in-frame clones only, with some absent. The table lists 95,000 or so clones, around 95% of them singletons, with roughly 0.3% in the top ten. The sample taken for sequencing was T cells isolated from PBMCs. The receptors stem from a human donor in good health.

The chain uses TRBV11-2 and TRBJ2-3; no clear D gene. The CDR3 extends over 12 amino acids. Trimming cost V 1 base and J 6 bases, with 5 bases left between them. The V gene's germline CDR1 is SGHAT and CDR2 FQNNGV. The CDR3: CASSLGRDTQYF. The CDR3 DNA reads as TGTGCCAGCAGCTTAGGGCGGGATACGCAGTATTTT.

This clone was detected once. V usage is TRBV5-4 and J usage is TRBJ1-4, with D perhaps TRBD1 (6 bases). The CDR3 sequence is 15 residues long. Trimming cost V 4 bases and J 0 bases, with 10 bases left between them. Germline CDR1 SGHNT, CDR2 YYREEE (reference sequence). The CDR3 spells CASSAKGATNEKLFF. For the CDR3, the DNA is TGTGCCAGCAGCGCCAAGGGGGCAACTAATGAAAAACTGTTTTTT.

This clone was detected only once. In nucleotides, the CDR3 is TGCAGCGTTGGGGGAGGGAGCAATCAGCCCCAGCATTTT. Amino acid sequence: CSVGGGSNQPQHF. V is TRBV29-1 and J is TRBJ1-5; D unclear. Germline V lookup: CDR1 SQVTM, CDR2 ANQGSEA. V was pared by 4 bases and J by 1 base, with 8 bases between. The CDR3 is made up of 13 amino acids.

The rearrangement uses TRBV10-1 and TRBJ2-7, with D maybe TRBD2 (5 bases). This CDR3 contains 15 residues. Trimming cost V 3 bases and J 7 bases, with 19 bases left between them. The germline V gene has CDR1 WNHNN and CDR2 SYGVQD (reference sequence). CDR3 DNA sequence: TGCGCCAGCAGTGATACGGCCCTCCTAGCCGGGGAGCAGTACTTC. It specifies CASSDTALLAGEQYF.

This chain connects TRBV19 to TRBJ2-2; the match to TRBD1 covers 7 bases. The CDR3 length is 13 residues. Germline V gives CDR1 LNHDA, CDR2 SQIVND (reference sequence). The V segment lost 7 bases and the J segment 5 bases; nucleotides outside the gene matches: 4. CDR3 amino acids: CASIPQGTGELFF. The CDR3 DNA reads as TGTGCCAGTATCCCACAGGGGACCGGGGAGCTGTTTTTT.

The table lists this clone with a count of one. This chain links TRBV7-8 with TRBJ2-5; 9 nucleotides line up with TRBD2. V dropped 5 bases and J dropped 3; count of bases not matched to a gene: 10. The CDR3 is made up of 16 amino acids. Per the germline V gene, CDR1 is SGHVS and CDR2 is FQNEAQ. Here the CDR3 DNA reads TGTGCCAGCAGCCTTTTAGCGGGAGAGGGAGAAGAGACCCAGTACTTC. Its translation is CASSLLAGEGEETQYF.

The rearrangement joins TRBV4-1 to TRBJ2-1; 9 nucleotides align to TRBD2. Trimming cost V 0 bases and J 4 bases; bases outside gene matches: 10. This CDR3 is 18 amino acids long. Per the germline V gene, CDR1 is MGHRA and CDR2 is YSYEKL. CDR3 DNA sequence: TGCGCCAGCAGCCAAGAAGAGGTTGCGACTAGCGGTTACAATGAGCAGTTCTTC. This gives the protein CASSQEEVATSGYNEQFF.

The V call is TRBV27, the J call TRBJ2-7; TRBD2 matches 13 bases. Germline V gene sequence: CDR1 MNHEY, CDR2 SMNVEV (reference sequence). V lost 5 bases, J lost 5 bases, and 3 bases stayed unmatched. CDR3 length: 14 residues. CDR3 sequence: CASSGLAGVDEQYF. The CDR3 bases are TGTGCCAGCAGTGGACTAGCGGGAGTGGACGAGCAGTACTTC.

The rearrangement joins TRBV18 to TRBJ2-1; D is possibly TRBD2 (6 bases). CDR3 length: 16 amino acids. Germline assignment: CDR1 KGHSH and CDR2 LQKENI. Deletions cut 3 bases from V and 0 bases from J, with 12 bases between. CDR3 loop: CASSPLASSSYNEQFF. The CDR3 DNA follows: TGTGCCAGCTCACCCCTAGCGTCCAGCTCCTACAATGAGCAGTTCTTC. Using reference TRBV18 and TRBJ2-1 for the parts outside the CDR3, the full variable domain is NAGVMQNPRHLVRRRGQEARLRCSPMKGHSHVYWYRQLPEEGLKFMVYLQKENIIDESGMPKERFSAEFPKEGPSILRIQQVVRGDSAAYFCASSPLASSSYNEQFFGPGTRLTVL.

The chain carries TRBV28 and TRBJ1-3; D is unresolved. The germline V gene has CDR1 MDHEN and CDR2 SYDVKM. CDR3 length: 13 amino acids. Deletions cut 5 bases from V and 2 bases from J, with 7 bases between. CDR3 in DNA: TGTGCCAGCAGTGGGCTTACTGGAAACACCATATATTTT. Translating it yields CASSGLTGNTIYF.

The chain links TRBV19 to TRBJ1-1, with TRBD1 as a possible D gene (5 bases). The CDR3 has 14 amino acids. Trimming stripped 11 bases from V and 3 bases from J, with 19 bases between. The germline V gene has CDR1 LNHDA and CDR2 SQIVND (reference sequence). CDR3 amino acids: CAVTIRGRDTEAFF. DNA of the CDR3: TGTGCCGTTACTATAAGGGGAAGGGACACTGAAGCTTTCTTT.

This chain links TRBV18 with TRBJ2-7, with 8 bases lining up with TRBD1. This CDR3 spans 15 amino acids. Trimming took 5 bases from V and 4 from J; bases not matched to a gene: 10. Germline lookup yields CDR1 KGHSH and CDR2 LQKENI. The CDR3 sequence: CASSSQTGVAYEQYF. CDR3 in DNA: TGTGCCAGCTCATCCCAGACAGGGGTAGCGTACGAGCAGTACTTC.

This clone has a single count. The J gene is TRBJ2-2, the V gene TRBV18, with TRBD1 as a possible D gene (5 bases). CDR3 size: 14 residues. Germline values: CDR1 KGHSH, CDR2 LQKENI. The V end was cut by 3 bases, the J end by 6 bases, with 11 bases between. CDR3 protein: CASSPTDSAGELFF. The CDR3 region has the DNA TGTGCCAGCTCACCGACTGACAGTGCCGGGGAGCTGTTTTTT.

The chain couples TRBV6-6 to TRBJ2-2; TRBD2 aligns across 9 bases. The length of the CDR3 is 16 residues. V gave up 0 bases and J gave up 1 base; unmatched junction bases: 0. CDR1 MNHNY and CDR2 SVGAGI come from the germline V gene (reference sequence). The CDR3 protein is CASSYSAGGNTGELFF. In DNA form, the CDR3 reads TGTGCCAGCAGTTACTCAGCGGGAGGGAACACCGGGGAGCTGTTTTTT.

This sequence joins TRBV11-3 and TRBJ2-1, with TRBD2 identical over 8 bases. CDR1 is SGHNT, CDR2 YENEEA, per germline. The CDR3 extends over 15 amino acids. V lost 6 bases to trimming and J lost 7 bases; unmatched junction nucleotides: 11. The CDR3 DNA reads as TGTGCCAGCAGTCCCCGGACTAGCTGGCAAAATGAGCAGTTCTTC. Translated: CASSPRTSWQNEQFF.

This chain connects TRBV7-8 to TRBJ2-5, with a possible D match to TRBD1 (6 bases). Trimming shortened V by 5 bases and J by 7 bases, and 17 bases separated the two germline ends. Per germline, CDR1 SGHVS and CDR2 FQNEAQ. This CDR3 is 14 amino acids long. Here the CDR3 reads CASSATGPAGTQYF. CDR3 nucleotides: TGTGCCAGCAGCGCCACAGGGCCGGCAGGGACCCAGTACTTC. Based on the CDR3 plus reference TRBV7-8 and TRBJ2-5, the full variable domain is GAGVSQSPRYKVAKRGQDVALRCDPISGHVSLFWYQQALGQGPEFLTYFQNEAQLDKSGLPSDRFFAERPEGSVSTLKIQRTQQEDSAVYLCASSATGPAGTQYFGPGTRLLVL.

This sequence joins TRBV19 and TRBJ2-7, with 10 bases lining up with TRBD2. The V gene end was trimmed by 9 bases and the J gene end by 3 bases; junction bases not matched to a gene: 8. The CDR3 extends over 14 amino acids. Per the germline V gene, CDR1 is LNHDA and CDR2 is SQIVND (reference sequence). For the CDR3, the DNA is TGTGCCAGCCAGCTAGCGGGAGTCTTCTACGAGCAGTACTTC. This translates into CASQLAGVFYEQYF.

The chain couples TRBV7-9 to TRBJ2-3; unclear D gene. The V end lost 1 base, the J end lost 3 bases, and 5 bases lay between the germline ends. The CDR3 has 13 amino acids. CDR1 is SEHNR and CDR2 is FQNEAQ in the germline V gene (reference sequence). The CDR3, as DNA: TGTGCCAGCAGCTTAGATCGGACAGATACGCAGTATTTT. It yields the protein CASSLDRTDTQYF.

The table lists this clone with a count of one. The chain employs TRBV14 and TRBJ1-1; weak D call: TRBD1 (6 bases). The germline V gene has CDR1 SGHDN and CDR2 FVKESK. The CDR3 runs to 15 residues. Trimming left V 0 bases short and J 6 bases short, with 14 bases between. DNA for the CDR3: TGTGCCAGCAGCCAAGATCTGTGGCAGGGGTCTGAAGCTTTCTTT. Amino acid sequence: CASSQDLWQGSEAFF.

The rearrangement uses TRBV9 and TRBJ1-6; 7 bases are a match to TRBD1. J lost 6 bases, V lost 3 bases, and 3 bases had no gene match. This CDR3 contains 14 residues. CDR1 and CDR2 from the germline V gene are SGDLS and YYNGEE. CDR3 sequence: CASSEGQFNSPLHF. CDR3 coding DNA: TGTGCCAGCAGCGAGGGACAGTTTAATTCACCCCTCCACTTT.

The V gene is TRBV4-2, the J gene TRBJ2-3; 13 bases map to TRBD2. V lost 1 base, J lost 2 bases, and 3 bases stayed unmatched. The CDR3 sequence is 17 residues long. Germline assignment: CDR1 LGHNA and CDR2 YNFKEQ. The DNA of the CDR3 is TGTGCCAGCAGCCAAGGGACTAGCGGGAGAAACACAGATACGCAGTATTTT. Amino acid sequence: CASSQGTSGRNTDTQYF.